Shown below are 7 T cell receptor beta chains from a single sample sequenced in a study of neoadjuvant nivolumab and ipilimumab in lung cancer. TCRdb's copy holds only in-frame clones and misses some; the assay was immunoSEQ multiplex PCR. The sample has more than 25,000 clones, around 76% seen once; the top ten hold 15% to 20%. The input for sequencing was tumor tissue, taken after neoadjuvant nivolumab, alone or with ipilimumab, at or shortly before surgery. Receptors were obtained from an adult with non-small cell lung cancer.

This clone came up a few times. V is TRBV6-5 and J is TRBJ1-2, with D possibly TRBD1 on 5 matching bases. V was pared by 6 bases and J by 8 bases, with 16 bases between. Germline loops: CDR1 MNHEY, CDR2 SVGAGI. The CDR3 sequence is 13 residues long. For the CDR3, the DNA is TGTGCCAGCAGGCGTCAGGGTACGGGCGGCTACACCTTC. This sequence encodes CASRRQGTGGYTF.

The rearrangement uses TRBV5-1 and TRBJ1-2; no clear D gene. Between the trimmed V and J ends, which lost 0 bases and 10 bases, there was a span of 10 bases. This CDR3 has 12 amino acids. Per the germline V gene, CDR1 is SGHRS and CDR2 is YFSETQ. The CDR3 loop is CASSLGTANYTF. The CDR3 bases are TGCGCCAGCAGCTTGGGCACAGCCAACTACACCTTC.

The J gene is TRBJ2-7, the V gene TRBV16; the match to TRBD2 covers 7 bases. CDR1 KGHSY and CDR2 FQNENV come from the germline V gene. The length of the CDR3 is 16 residues. The ends lost 0 bases at V and 6 bases at J; junction bases unmatched: 11. CDR3 protein: CASSQSIGGGRGEQYF. In DNA, the CDR3 is TGTGCCAGCAGCCAATCGATTGGGGGGGGACGGGGCGAGCAGTACTTC.

The gene calls are TRBV6-1 and TRBJ1-5; the D gene is possibly TRBD1 (6 bases). This CDR3 spans 14 amino acids. The V end lost 6 bases, the J end lost 4 bases, and 13 bases lay between the germline ends. Germline V CDR1 and CDR2: MNHNS, SASEGT. Written as DNA, the CDR3 is TGTGCCAGCAGACAGGGAGGAGGTAATCAGCCCCAGCATTTT. Encoded protein: CASRQGGGNQPQHF.

The CDR3 DNA reads TGTGCCAGCAGCTCTCCGAGCGGGGGGGGCTACAATGAGCAGTTCTTC. Translation: CASSSPSGGGYNEQFF. V usage is TRBV11-2 and J usage is TRBJ2-1; the match to TRBD2 covers 10 bases. The junction had 6 bases not matched to a gene; V was cut back by 4 bases and J by 3 bases. Germline V CDR1 and CDR2: SGHAT, FQNNGV. The CDR3 runs to 16 residues. The entire variable domain, with the rest obtained from reference TRBV11-2 and TRBJ2-1, is as follows: EAGVAQSPRYKIIEKRQSVAFWCNPISGHATLYWYQQILGQGPKLLIQFQNNGVVDDSQLPKDRFSAERLKGVDSTLKIQPAKLEDSAVYLCASSSPSGGGYNEQFFGPGTRLTVL.

The chain employs TRBV11-1 and TRBJ1-6; D unresolved. The CDR3 has 14 residues. Trimming left V 4 bases short and J 7 bases short, with 11 bases between. The V gene's germline CDR1 is SGHAT and CDR2 FQDESV (reference sequence). The CDR3 loop is CASSYRERNSPLHF. CDR3 DNA: TGTGCCAGCAGCTACCGGGAGAGAAATTCACCCCTCCACTTT.

This clone was detected a few times. This chain links TRBV2 with TRBJ2-7; D unclear. Germline CDR1 and CDR2: SNHLY and FYNNEI. The CDR3 is 11 residues long. Trimming shortened V by 4 bases and J by 8 bases, and 9 bases separated the two germline ends. This CDR3 is CASSAGYKQYF. CDR3 nucleotide sequence: TGTGCCAGCAGTGCCGGATACAAGCAGTACTTC.